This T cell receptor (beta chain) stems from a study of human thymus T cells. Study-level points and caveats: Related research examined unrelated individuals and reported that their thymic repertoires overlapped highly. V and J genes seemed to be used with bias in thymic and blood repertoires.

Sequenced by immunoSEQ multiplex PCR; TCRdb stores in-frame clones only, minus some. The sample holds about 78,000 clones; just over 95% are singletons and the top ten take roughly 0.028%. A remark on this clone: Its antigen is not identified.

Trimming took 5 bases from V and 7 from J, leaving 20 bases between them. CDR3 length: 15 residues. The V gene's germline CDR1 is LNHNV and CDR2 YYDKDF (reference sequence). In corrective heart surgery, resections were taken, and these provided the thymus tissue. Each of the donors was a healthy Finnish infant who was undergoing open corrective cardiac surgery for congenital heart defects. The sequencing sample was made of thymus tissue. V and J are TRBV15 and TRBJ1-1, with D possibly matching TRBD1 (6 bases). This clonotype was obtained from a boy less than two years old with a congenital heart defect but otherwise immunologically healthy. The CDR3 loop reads CATSRSGGPRNEAFF. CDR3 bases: TGTGCCACCAGCCGAAGCGGGGGCCCTAGGAATGAAGCTTTCTTT.